Presented here are 32 T cell receptor beta chains from one specimen sequenced in a study of PD-1 blockade in classical Hodgkin lymphoma. The assay was immunoSEQ multiplex PCR, and TCRdb's table has in-frame clones only and misses some. The sample includes 70,000 to 80,000 clones, approximately 94% of them seen just once. Every patient relapsed after autologous stem cell transplantation, and brentuximab vedotin exposure varied. Source: peripheral blood mononuclear cells (PBMCs), taken at baseline. These receptors originate from a human donor with classical Hodgkin lymphoma.

This chain joins TRBV27 and TRBJ2-1; D may correspond to TRBD1 or TRBD2 (5 bases each). Germline V CDR1 and CDR2: MNHEY, SMNVEV (reference sequence). The V end was cut by 3 bases, the J end by 7 bases, with 13 bases between. CDR3 length: 14 amino acids. The CDR3 bases are TGTGCCAGCAGTTTCCCCGGGACCCGAAATGAGCAGTTCTTC. It specifies CASSFPGTRNEQFF.

This clone was picked up one time. A junction end diverges from the germline sequence, so it may reflect a read error. The chain has TRBV9 and TRBJ1-1; D unclear. Per germline, CDR1 SGDLS and CDR2 YYNGEE. The CDR3 is 15 residues long. The chain's CDR3 is CASSVTGDRNSEAFF. CDR3 sequence (DNA): TGTGCCAGCAGCGTAACCGGGGATCGGAACTCTGAAGCTTTCTTT.

V usage is TRBV27 and J usage is TRBJ2-7; 7 positions match TRBD1. Per germline, CDR1 MNHEY and CDR2 SMNVEV (reference sequence). V lost 5 bases, J lost 11 bases, and 9 bases stayed unmatched. The CDR3 contains 12 residues. The CDR3: CASSILQGPKYF. The CDR3 bases are TGTGCCAGCAGTATCTTACAGGGGCCTAAGTACTTC.

This chain connects TRBV6-6 to TRBJ2-3; no definite D call. The CDR3 length is 14 residues. Germline loops: CDR1 MNHNY, CDR2 SVGAGI (reference sequence). The V end was cut by 6 bases, the J end by 1 base, with 11 bases between. DNA of the CDR3: TGTGCCAGCAGCCGAGTTAGGGGCACAGATACGCAGTATTTT. Translating gives CASSRVRGTDTQYF.

The chain uses TRBV28 and TRBJ2-7; D is possibly TRBD1 or TRBD2 (6 bases each). In germline, CDR1 is MDHEN, CDR2 SYDVKM. Trimming left V 4 bases short and J 3 bases short, with 13 bases between. This CDR3 contains 14 residues. The CDR3 loop is CASSSGDTNYEQYF. DNA of the CDR3: TGTGCCAGCAGTTCGGGGGACACTAACTACGAGCAGTACTTC.

This clone appeared once. J is TRBJ1-2 and V is TRBV19; 7 bases fit TRBD1. Trimming took 5 bases from V and 6 from J; bases not matched to a gene: 6. This CDR3 has 13 residues. Germline CDR1 and CDR2: LNHDA and SQIVND (reference sequence). CDR3 coding DNA: TGTGCCAGTAGTCTTTCCAGGGGGGATGGCTACACCTTC. Protein: CASSLSRGDGYTF.

The gene calls are TRBV5-1 and TRBJ2-5, with 8 bases that match TRBD2. V lost 3 bases, J lost 1 base, and 8 bases stayed unmatched. Looked up from germline, CDR1 is SGHRS and CDR2 is YFSETQ. The CDR3 spans 16 residues. The CDR3 loop reads CASSSPPRGVQETQYF. The CDR3 region has the DNA TGCGCCAGCAGCTCCCCCCCGCGGGGGGTCCAAGAGACCCAGTACTTC.

V usage is TRBV6-1 and J usage is TRBJ2-7; D might be TRBD1 (5 bases). CDR3 length: 13 residues. V was pared by 2 bases and J by 0 bases, with 5 bases between. Germline V gene lookup returns CDR1 MNHNS and CDR2 SASEGT. The CDR3 loop reads CASSERGSYEQYF. CDR3 nucleotides: TGTGCCAGCAGTGAAAGGGGCTCCTACGAGCAGTACTTC.

The chain employs TRBV5-1 and TRBJ2-2; perhaps TRBD2 as D (6 bases). Germline CDR1 SGHRS, CDR2 YFSETQ. Deletions cut 4 bases from V and 5 bases from J, with 6 bases between. The CDR3 consists of 12 residues. The CDR3: CASSGGTGELFF. In DNA, the CDR3 is TGCGCCAGCAGCGGAGGGACCGGGGAGCTGTTTTTT. Together with reference TRBV5-1 and TRBJ2-2, the CDR3 gives the full variable domain: KAGVTQTPRYLIKTRGQQVTLSCSPISGHRSVSWYQQTPGQGLQFLFEYFSETQRNKGNFPGRFSGRQFSNSRSEMNVSTLELGDSALYLCASSGGTGELFFGEGSRLTVL.

The genes are TRBV30 and TRBJ2-3, with TRBD2 matching over 8 bases. From germline, CDR1 is GTSNPN and CDR2 SVGIG (reference sequence). V was clipped by 1 base and J by 8 bases; unmatched bases: 8. The CDR3 sequence is 14 residues long. CDR3 coding DNA: TGTGCCTGGAGTGCACTACCTCGGGGGGGTACGCAGTATTTT. This encodes CAWSALPRGGTQYF.

This rearrangement joins TRBV4-3 to TRBJ2-5, with TRBD2 matching 10 bases. Germline V lookup: CDR1 LGHNA, CDR2 YSLEER. The CDR3 consists of 17 residues. Trimming at V came to 4 bases and at J to 4 bases, leaving 12 bases not matched to a gene. The CDR3 protein is CASSPGGLAGVGETQYF. CDR3 coding DNA: TGCGCCAGCAGCCCGGGGGGGCTAGCGGGAGTTGGAGAGACCCAGTACTTC.

This sequence joins TRBV5-1 and TRBJ2-7, with D possibly matching TRBD2 (6 bases). The CDR3 has 15 amino acids. V shed 5 bases and J shed 5 bases, with 20 bases lying between them. From germline, CDR1 is SGHRS and CDR2 YFSETQ. The CDR3 nucleotides are TGCGCCAGCAGAAGGGAAGTCCCGGGACTCCACGAGCAGTACTTC. Encoded protein: CASRREVPGLHEQYF.

This clone appeared once. The V gene is TRBV5-4, the J gene TRBJ1-6, with D perhaps matching TRBD1 (6 bases). V lost 4 bases to trimming and J lost 3 bases, with 11 bases between them. CDR3 length: 15 amino acids. Germline V gene sequence: CDR1 SGHNT, CDR2 YYREEE (reference sequence). The CDR3 coding sequence is TGTGCCAGCAGCGGAGGACAGAGCTATAATTCACCCCTCCACTTT. Its protein product is CASSGGQSYNSPLHF.

The V call is TRBV5-1, the J call TRBJ2-1; D is possibly TRBD2 (5 bases). This CDR3 has 12 residues. From germline, CDR1 is SGHRS and CDR2 YFSETQ. The germline V and J ends were trimmed by 4 bases and 8 bases, with 10 bases remaining between them. The CDR3 sequence: CASSPDWDEQFF. The CDR3 DNA is TGCGCCAGCAGCCCGGACTGGGATGAGCAGTTCTTC.

V is TRBV29-1 and J is TRBJ1-2, with D possibly matching TRBD1 (5 bases). Trimming took 7 bases from V and 6 from J, leaving 15 bases between them. Germline V gives CDR1 SQVTM, CDR2 ANQGSEA. The CDR3 sequence is 12 residues long. CDR3 loop: CSDGGQGNGYTF. CDR3 in DNA: TGCAGCGACGGCGGGCAGGGCAATGGCTACACCTTC.

The CDR3 reads CASSLAGANTGELFF. The DNA for the CDR3 is TGTGCCAGCAGCCTAGCGGGGGCGAACACCGGGGAGCTGTTTTTT. The gene calls are TRBV7-3 and TRBJ2-2; 10 bases are a match to TRBD2. In germline, CDR1 is SGHTA, CDR2 FQGTGA. The V segment lost 5 bases and the J segment 0 bases; nucleotides outside the gene matches: 0. The CDR3 runs 15 residues.

The chain carries TRBV2 and TRBJ1-6, with TRBD1 as a possible D gene (5 bases). The CDR3 is made up of 18 amino acids. Looked up from germline, CDR1 is SNHLY and CDR2 is FYNNEI. The V end lost 8 bases, the J end lost 0 bases, and 20 bases lay between the germline ends. The CDR3 is CASYYSSGGSSYNSPLHF. DNA for the CDR3: TGTGCCAGCTACTATTCTTCCGGGGGGAGCTCCTATAATTCACCCCTCCACTTT.

The chain has TRBV19 and TRBJ1-2, with TRBD1 matching 7 bases. The CDR3 is made up of 12 amino acids. The junction had 5 bases not matched to a gene; V was cut back by 3 bases and J by 10 bases. The germline CDR1 and CDR2 sequences are LNHDA and SQIVND (reference sequence). The CDR3 loop reads CASSMEGAVYTF. CDR3 nucleotide sequence: TGTGCCAGTAGTATGGAGGGGGCCGTCTACACCTTC. The full variable domain, with the rest looked up from reference TRBV19 and TRBJ1-2, is DGGITQSPKYLFRKEGQNVTLSCEQNLNHDAMYWYRQDPGQGLRLIYYSQIVNDFQKGDIAEGYSVSREKKESFPLTVTSAQKNPTAFYLCASSMEGAVYTFGSGTRLTVV.

J is TRBJ2-1 and V is TRBV7-8, with 8 nucleotides matching TRBD2. There are 15 residues in the CDR3. Germline CDR1 and CDR2: SGHVS and FQNEAQ. The trim removed 5 bases at V and 7 bases at J, leaving 10 bases unmatched. CDR3 sequence reads: CASSESIAGRNEQFF. For the CDR3, the DNA is TGTGCCAGCAGCGAGTCAATAGCGGGGAGGAATGAGCAGTTCTTC.

The V gene is TRBV19, the J gene TRBJ1-4, with no clear D. V shed 1 base and J shed 8 bases, with 11 bases lying between them. There are 14 residues in the CDR3. CDR1 and CDR2 from the germline V gene are LNHDA and SQIVND (reference sequence). The CDR3 region has the DNA TGTGCCAGTAGTATAGGTGGGTTAGGAGAAAAACTGTTTTTT. Amino acids: CASSIGGLGEKLFF.

V usage is TRBV7-2 and J usage is TRBJ2-3; D is possibly TRBD2 (5 bases). The CDR3 runs to 17 residues. Germline V gene lookup returns CDR1 SGHTA and CDR2 FQGNSA. V was pared by 2 bases and J by 1 base, with 16 bases between. CDR3 sequence reads: CASSLLTIGGGTDTQYF. CDR3 coding DNA: TGTGCCAGCAGCTTACTGACTATAGGTGGCGGCACAGATACGCAGTATTTT.

CDR3 bases: TGTGCCAGCAACTCTGTATTTACCCAGCATTTT. Translating gives CASNSVFTQHF. The chain has TRBV6-6 and TRBJ1-5, with D unclear. Germline V gene data show CDR1 as MNHNY and CDR2 as SVGAGI (reference sequence). The CDR3 is 11 residues long. The V gene lost 7 bases and the J gene lost 11 bases, with 12 bases spanning the gap.

The V gene is TRBV5-1, the J gene TRBJ2-7; either TRBD1 or TRBD2 may supply D (6 bases each). Trimming took off 2 bases at V and 3 bases at J, with 9 bases between the two ends. This CDR3 is built from 13 residues. Germline CDR1 reads SGHRS; CDR2 reads YFSETQ. CDR3 loop: CASSFEGGYEQYF. Here the CDR3 DNA reads TGCGCCAGCAGCTTTGAGGGGGGCTACGAGCAGTACTTC.

The CDR3 loop reads CASSFTGGAVSEQYF. CDR3 in DNA: TGTGCCAGCAGCTTTACAGGGGGCGCGGTCAGCGAGCAGTACTTC. This chain uses TRBV7-8 with TRBJ2-7, with 9 positions matching TRBD1. After removal of 3 bases from V and 6 bases from J, the junction contained 9 bases not matched to a gene. The CDR3 sequence is 15 residues long. Germline V gene sequence: CDR1 SGHVS, CDR2 FQNEAQ.

The V gene is TRBV4-1, the J gene TRBJ2-3; TRBD1 matches 7 bases. Germline trimming cut 0 bases from V and 1 base from J; bases unmatched to any gene: 4. Germline V gives CDR1 MGHRA, CDR2 YSYEKL. The CDR3 has 16 amino acids. The chain's CDR3 is CASSQDQGQRTDTQYF. The CDR3 DNA follows: TGCGCCAGCAGCCAAGACCAGGGACAGCGCACAGATACGCAGTATTTT.

The V gene is TRBV14, the J gene TRBJ2-1; 7 bases agree with TRBD2. The CDR3 is made up of 15 amino acids. The germline CDR1 and CDR2 sequences are SGHDN and FVKESK. J was trimmed by 12 bases and V by 4 bases; bases with no gene match: 15. The CDR3 DNA follows: TGTGCCAGCAGCCTTGCCCTAGCGGCCCAAAGCTCGCAGTTCTTC. This sequence encodes CASSLALAAQSSQFF.

V is TRBV13 and J is TRBJ2-3; perhaps D is TRBD1 or TRBD2 (6 bases each). The ends were cut back, 5 bases at V and 3 bases at J, with 15 bases in the middle. CDR3 length: 15 amino acids. Germline CDR1 and CDR2: PRHDT and FYEKMQ (reference sequence). CDR3 nucleotide sequence: TGTGCCAGCAGCCCCCTAGGGGGAGGAACAGATACGCAGTATTTT. Translating it yields CASSPLGGGTDTQYF.

This clone has only one observation. V and J are TRBV18 and TRBJ2-1; TRBD2 matches 8 bases. CDR1 is KGHSH and CDR2 is LQKENI in the germline V gene. Trimming cost V 2 bases and J 7 bases; bases outside gene matches: 1. The CDR3 contains 13 residues. The CDR3 here is CASSPASGNEQFF. The DNA for the CDR3 is TGTGCCAGCTCACCAGCTAGCGGGAATGAGCAGTTCTTC.

This clone was counted a few times. V gene TRBV6-1 combines with J gene TRBJ1-4; D ambiguous. Trimming took 2 bases from V and 7 from J, leaving 11 bases between them. CDR3 size: 14 residues. Germline loops: CDR1 MNHNS, CDR2 SASEGT. CDR3 amino acids: CASSEPPAPEKLFF. CDR3 nucleotides: TGTGCCAGCAGTGAACCCCCGGCGCCTGAAAAACTGTTTTTT.

V and J are TRBV14 and TRBJ1-1; D gene ambiguous. The CDR3 has 12 residues. Trimming removed 0 bases from V and 6 bases from J, with 5 bases in between. The germline gives CDR1 SGHDN, CDR2 FVKESK. In nucleotides, the CDR3 is TGTGCCAGCAGCCAAGAGGCTGCTGAAGCTTTCTTT. As protein: CASSQEAAEAFF.

V usage is TRBV6-1 and J usage is TRBJ1-1, with D tentatively TRBD1 (5 bases). V lost 7 bases and J 0 bases, leaving 15 bases between the germline ends. This CDR3 is built from 15 residues. Germline assignment: CDR1 MNHNS and CDR2 SASEGT. The CDR3 DNA follows: TGTGCCAGCATCCGCATCCAGGGCATGAACACTGAAGCTTTCTTT. Its translation: CASIRIQGMNTEAFF.

This chain joins TRBV9 and TRBJ2-1; the match to TRBD2 covers 8 bases. In germline, CDR1 is SGDLS, CDR2 YYNGEE. The ends lost 0 bases at V and 2 bases at J; junction bases unmatched: 4. There are 16 residues in the CDR3. CDR3: CASSVELLAAYNEQFF. Written as DNA, the CDR3 is TGTGCCAGCAGCGTAGAATTACTAGCGGCCTACAATGAGCAGTTCTTC.